The rows below give T cell receptor beta chains drawn from one sample of a study of blood T cell repertoires in COVID-19. Generated by immunoSEQ multiplex PCR, the TCRdb table keeps only in-frame clones and is missing some. The sample carries about 89,000 clones, about 83% recorded once. What was sequenced was peripheral blood. Receptors were obtained from a man aged 70 or older with COVID-19, enrolled during active disease. Both conserved end residues are part of each CDR3. The order of the fields is clone size, V gene, J gene, D gene, CDR3 DNA, CDR3 protein. The D gene is left open where the match is weak. Size values are once, few and many counts, or a class for expanded clones, and some rows have none.

NA	TRBV5-1	TRBJ2-2	TRBD1	TGCGCCAGCAGCCACGGGAAACAGGGGACGAGGAACACCGGGGAGCTGTTTTTT	CASSHGKQGTRNTGELFF
NA	TRBV4-2	TRBJ1-1	NA	TGTGCCAGCAGCCAAGAAGGAGATACTGAAGCTTTCTTT	CASSQEGDTEAFF
NA	TRBV11-2	TRBJ1-2	NA	TGTGCCAGCAGCTTGGGGCGGTCCTATGGCTACACCTTC	CASSLGRSYGYTF
NA	TRBV20-1	TRBJ1-1	NA	TGCAGTGCTAGTGGACAGTTGAACACTGAAGCTTTCTTT	CSASGQLNTEAFF
NA	TRBV6-4	TRBJ1-2	TRBD1	TGTGCCAGCAGTCAACAACCGACAGGGGAAAATGGCTACACCTTC	CASSQQPTGENGYTF
NA	TRBV5-4	TRBJ2-5	TRBD2	TGTGCCAGCAGCCGTATAAGCGGGGGGGAGACCCAGTACTTC	CASSRISGGETQYF
NA	TRBV5-6	TRBJ1-5	NA	TGTGCCAGCAGCTTGGCAGGGTACAATCAGCCCCAGCATTTT	CASSLAGYNQPQHF
few	TRBV19	TRBJ2-2	TRBD1	TGTGCCAGTAGCCGAACAGGGGGAGACACCGGGGAGCTGTTTTTT	CASSRTGGDTGELFF
NA	TRBV28	TRBJ2-5	TRBD1	TGTGCCAGCAGCTTAAACGGACAGGGTGCACAAGAGACCCAGTACTTC	CASSLNGQGAQETQYF
NA	TRBV6-5	TRBJ2-3	TRBD1	TGTGCCAGCACCTTAGGACAGGTTAAGGCGGATACGCAGTATTTT	CASTLGQVKADTQYF
NA	TRBV15	TRBJ1-5	NA	TGTGCCACCAGCAGTACACAGGGACCGTCTCAGCCCCAGCATTTT	CATSSTQGPSQPQHF
NA	TRBV6-5	TRBJ1-5	TRBD1	TGTGCCAGCAGACCGACAGGGGGCGCGAATCAGCCCCAGCATTTT	CASRPTGGANQPQHF
NA	TRBV3-1/TRBV3-2	TRBJ2-5	NA	TGTGCCAGCAGCCAAGATCGCAGGGAAGAGACCCAGTACTTC	CASSQDRREETQYF
NA	TRBV28	TRBJ1-2	TRBD1	TGTGCCAGCAGTTTAACCCGACAGGGGGGGGGCTACACCTTC	CASSLTRQGGGYTF
NA	TRBV11-3	TRBJ1-3	TRBD1	TGTGCCAGCAGCCTCAGGGGGCGCGGTGGAAACACCATATATTTT	CASSLRGRGGNTIYF
NA	TRBV11-2	TRBJ1-1	NA	TGTGCCAGCAGCAGCGGACAGTACACTGAAGCTTTCTTT	CASSSGQYTEAFF
NA	TRBV19	TRBJ2-3	NA	TGTGCCAGTAGCCGCCGCAGCGGCCGAGGCACAGATACGCAGTATTTT	CASSRRSGRGTDTQYF
NA	TRBV11-2	TRBJ2-1	NA	TGTGCCAGCAGCCGTTTCGCGGATGCCTTATTCTTC	CASSRFADALFF
NA	TRBV6-5	TRBJ2-1	TRBD1	TGTGCCAGCAGTCGGACAGGGTCCTACAATGAGCAGTTCTTC	CASSRTGSYNEQFF
NA	TRBV2	TRBJ2-5	NA	TGTGCCAGCAGTGGGCGGACAAGTCCCCAAGAGACCCAGTACTTC	CASSGRTSPQETQYF
NA	TRBV6-2/TRBV6-3	TRBJ1-3	NA	TGTGCCAGCAGCAGAGGACAGTTTCTCTCTGGAAACACCATATATTTT	CASSRGQFLSGNTIYF
NA	TRBV5-6	TRBJ1-5	NA	TGTGCCAGCAGCTTGCAACAGGTCCATCAGCCCCAGCATTTT	CASSLQQVHQPQHF
NA	TRBV11-2	TRBJ2-7	NA	TGTGCCAGCAGCTTAGGGCCAGGGGAGCAGTACTTC	CASSLGPGEQYF
NA	TRBV30	TRBJ1-1	NA	TGTGCCTGGAGACAGCTACTCAACACTGAAGCTTTCTTT	CAWRQLLNTEAFF
NA	TRBV28	TRBJ2-7	NA	TGTGCCAGCAGTTCTCCCCCTGGGGCTTACGAGCAGTACTTC	CASSSPPGAYEQYF
NA	TRBV29-1	TRBJ1-2	TRBD1	TGCAGCGTTGAGGGGACAGGGCTCGGCTACACCTTC	CSVEGTGLGYTF
NA	TRBV18	TRBJ2-3	TRBD1	TGTGCCAGCTCCTTCGACAGGGGAAGCACAGATACGCAGTATTTT	CASSFDRGSTDTQYF
NA	TRBV5-1	TRBJ2-5	TRBD2	TGCGCCAGCAGCTTGGTGGGACTAGATATCGAGACCCAGTACTTC	CASSLVGLDIETQYF
NA	TRBV9	TRBJ2-1	TRBD1	TGTGCCAGCAGCGCTTCCGGGACAGGGAGGACGGAGCAGTTCTTC	CASSASGTGRTEQFF
medium-sized	TRBV20-1	TRBJ1-2	NA	TGCAGTGCTACCGAGATTGATGGCTACACCTTC	CSATEIDGYTF
NA	TRBV19	TRBJ1-1	TRBD1	TGTGCCAGTAGTACCAGGGGGCGAGGGAACACTGAAGCTTTCTTT	CASSTRGRGNTEAFF
NA	TRBV6-5	TRBJ1-2	NA	TGTGCCAGCACCCAAGGAGGAGGAGACTATGGCTACACCTTC	CASTQGGGDYGYTF
NA	TRBV5-5	TRBJ1-6	TRBD1	TGTGCCAGCAGCTCACCGGGACAGGGTTTGTCCCTCCACTTT	CASSSPGQGLSLHF
NA	TRBV7-9	TRBJ2-3	NA	TGTGCCAGCAGCTTCCGGGACACTCGCACAGATACGCAGTATTTT	CASSFRDTRTDTQYF
few	TRBV6-6	TRBJ2-5	TRBD1	TGTGCCAGCAAGAGACAGGGCGGTGGGGAGACCCAGTACTTC	CASKRQGGGETQYF
NA	TRBV7-2	TRBJ1-2	TRBD1	TGTGCCAGCAGCCTTCGACAGGGTGGCTACACCTTC	CASSLRQGGYTF
NA	TRBV4-1	TRBJ2-7	NA	TGCGCCAGCAGCCAAGGACAGGCAGGCTACGAGCAGTACTTC	CASSQGQAGYEQYF
NA	TRBV28	TRBJ2-1	TRBD2	TGTGCCAGCAGTCGACCGGGACTAGCCTCACATGAGCAGTTCTTC	CASSRPGLASHEQFF
once	TRBV9	TRBJ1-2	NA	TGTGCCAGCAGGGCCGCCGGGGGAAATGGCTACACCTTC	CASRAAGGNGYTF
NA	TRBV30	TRBJ2-7	TRBD1	TGTGCCTGTGGACAGGGGAATATGTACGAGCAGTACTTC	CACGQGNMYEQYF
NA	TRBV6-5	TRBJ2-5	NA	TGTGCCAGCTGGGCGGGGCTTGCGAAGACCCAGTACTTC	CASWAGLAKTQYF
once	TRBV12-3/TRBV12-4	TRBJ2-2	NA	TGTGCCACCAAGACCGGGGCCGGGGAGCTGTTTTTT	CATKTGAGELFF
few	TRBV3-1/TRBV3-2	TRBJ1-3	NA	TGTGCCAGCAGCCTCGGGTCGACTAGCACCATATATTTT	CASSLGSTSTIYF
NA	TRBV11-3	TRBJ2-1	TRBD1	TGTGCCAGCAGTTCGGGACAGGGATATGAGCAGTTCTTC	CASSSGQGYEQFF
NA	TRBV24-1	TRBJ1-5	TRBD1	TGTGCCACCAGTGATCCCGAACAGGGGGCCGGTCAGCCCCAGCATTTT	CATSDPEQGAGQPQHF
NA	TRBV19	TRBJ2-7	TRBD1	TGTGCCAGTAGTGCCCGGGACAGCTCCTACGAGCAGTACTTC	CASSARDSSYEQYF
once	TRBV30	TRBJ1-2	NA	TGTGCCTGGAGTGTAGAGGCTAACTATGGCTACACCTTC	CAWSVEANYGYTF
NA	TRBV15	TRBJ2-2	NA	TGTGCCACCAGCAGAGGAGGGTTCACCGGGGAGCTGTTTTTT	CATSRGGFTGELFF
NA	TRBV18	TRBJ2-2	NA	TGTGCCAGCTCACCAAGGCAGGGTACCATCGGGGAGCTGTTTTTT	CASSPRQGTIGELFF
NA	TRBV28	TRBJ1-2	NA	TGTGCCAGCAGTCAGATTTCCTATGGCTACACCTTC	CASSQISYGYTF
NA	TRBV5-1	TRBJ1-2	NA	TGCGCCAGCAGCTTAGCCGGTGACTATGGCTACACCTTC	CASSLAGDYGYTF
NA	TRBV5-6	TRBJ1-2	NA	TGTGCCAGCAGCTTTTTGGGACAACTTGTGGGATATGGCTACACCTTC	CASSFLGQLVGYGYTF
NA	TRBV11-3	TRBJ1-6	TRBD1	TGTGCCAGCAGCCTCAACCAGGGGGGTTCCTCCTATAATTCACCCCTCCACTTT	CASSLNQGGSSYNSPLHF
NA	TRBV5-6	TRBJ1-1	NA	TGTGCCAGCAGCCCTTGGGGGGGATCTGAAGCTTTCTTT	CASSPWGGSEAFF
NA	TRBV7-2	TRBJ2-7	TRBD1	TGTGCCAGCAGCCCAAGGGGGGCAGGACAGGGCGAGCAGTACTTC	CASSPRGAGQGEQYF